The clone carrying this T cell receptor beta chain has ten or more counts. TCR beta libraries were built with iRepertoire HTBI primers and Arm-PCR of CDR3 regions. Via MiXCR, TCRdb re-called the multiplex PCR reads, giving one row per CDR3 protein. The table records 700,000 or so distinct CDR3 sequences, 25% to 30% of them present only once. Time point defined: persistent/refractory GD, antithyroid drugs over 5 years with positive TRAb. TCR sequences were obtained from RNA taken from PBMCs. EDTA tubes received around 9.4 milliliters of collected peripheral blood. Per the germline V gene, CDR1 is LNHDA and CDR2 is SQIVND (reference sequence). The CDR3 consists of 15 residues. Trimming cost V 5 bases and J 1 base, with 15 bases left between them. This record belongs to a study of regulatory T cells in long-lasting Graves disease.

Sequenced material: peripheral blood mononuclear cells (PBMCs), taken when the disease was refractory, from a patient treated with antithyroid drugs. The rearrangement uses TRBV19 and TRBJ2-7, with D tentatively TRBD1 (5 bases). The origin of this receptor is a female donor with Graves disease. The CDR3 loop reads CASSPTGPASYEQYF. CDR3 nucleotides: TGTGCCAGTAGTCCCACAGGCCCCGCTTCCTACGAGCAGTACTTC.